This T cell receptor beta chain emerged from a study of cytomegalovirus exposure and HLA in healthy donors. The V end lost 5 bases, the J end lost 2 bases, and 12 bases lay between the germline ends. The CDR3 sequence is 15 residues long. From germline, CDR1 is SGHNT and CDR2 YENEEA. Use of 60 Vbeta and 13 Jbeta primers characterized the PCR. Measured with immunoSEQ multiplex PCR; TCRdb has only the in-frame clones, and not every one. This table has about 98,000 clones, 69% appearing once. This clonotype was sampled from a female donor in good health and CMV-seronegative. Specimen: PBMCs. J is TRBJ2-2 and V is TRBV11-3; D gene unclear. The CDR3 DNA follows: TGTGCCAGCAGCCGCTTAGTGTCAAACACCGGGGAGCTGTTTTTT. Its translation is CASSRLVSNTGELFF. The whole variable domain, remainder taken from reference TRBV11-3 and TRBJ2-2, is EAGVVQSPRYKIIEKKQPVAFWCNPISGHNTLYWYLQNLGQGPELLIRYENEEAVDDSQLPKDRFSAERLKGVDSTLKIQPAELGDSAVYLCASSRLVSNTGELFFGEGSRLTVL.